Listed here is a single TCR beta chain. This sample was taken from a study of blood T cell repertoires in COVID-19. Study at large: COVID-19 samples, acute and convalescent, were from the United States, Italy and Spain.

Germline V gene sequence: CDR1 LGHNA, CDR2 YSLEER. V lost 0 bases, J lost 6 bases, and 5 bases stayed unmatched. The CDR3 has 15 amino acids. The assay was immunoSEQ multiplex PCR, and TCRdb's table has in-frame clones only and misses some. The sample has about 60,000 clones; about 80% are singletons. The chain links TRBV4-3 to TRBJ2-1; 7 bases line up with TRBD1. The TCR originated in a man in his 60s with acute or convalescent COVID-19. Sample: peripheral blood. The DNA of the CDR3 is TGCGCCAGCAGCCAAGACCCACAGGGGATCAATGAGCAGTTCTTC. It encodes CASSQDPQGINEQFF.